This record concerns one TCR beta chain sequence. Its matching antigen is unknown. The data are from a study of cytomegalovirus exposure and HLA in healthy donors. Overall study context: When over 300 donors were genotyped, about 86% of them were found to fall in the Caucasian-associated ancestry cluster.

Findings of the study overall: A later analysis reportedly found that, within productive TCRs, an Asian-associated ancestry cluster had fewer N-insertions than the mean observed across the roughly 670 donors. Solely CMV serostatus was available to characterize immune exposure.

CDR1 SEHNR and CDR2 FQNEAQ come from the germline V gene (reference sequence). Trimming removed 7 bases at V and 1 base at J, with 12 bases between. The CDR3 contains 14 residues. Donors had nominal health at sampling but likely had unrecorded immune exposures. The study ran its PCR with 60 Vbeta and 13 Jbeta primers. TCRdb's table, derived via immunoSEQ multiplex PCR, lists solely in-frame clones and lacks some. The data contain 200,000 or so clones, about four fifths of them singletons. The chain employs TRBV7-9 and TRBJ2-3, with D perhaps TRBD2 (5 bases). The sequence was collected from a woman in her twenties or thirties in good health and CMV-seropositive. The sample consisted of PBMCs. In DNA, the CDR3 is TGTGCCAGCACTTCGGACTTAGGCACAGATACGCAGTATTTT. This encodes CASTSDLGTDTQYF.